In this sample, the clone carrying this TCR beta chain turned up once. The CDR3 runs 14 residues. Germline lookup yields CDR1 SNHLY and CDR2 FYNNEI. After removal of 6 bases from V and 5 bases from J, the junction contained 8 bases not matched to a gene. The data belong to a study of blood T cell repertoires in COVID-19. Whole-study context: From the United States, Italy and Spain came samples of acute and convalescent COVID-19. PBMCs, B-cell-depleted T cells, or T cells provided the cDNA or gDNA that made up the material.

Original processing methods: Amplification of reference gene primers was used by the study to estimate nucleated cell counts. Libraries were prepared by immunoSEQ multiplex PCR; TCRdb keeps only in-frame clonotypes and omits some of them. V and J calls plus clone size are reproduced from that table; the DNA served to infer D and trimming. The sample records about 490,000 clones, 75% to 90% being singletons. This sequence originates from a human donor in a cohort sampled during active COVID-19. V and J are TRBV2 and TRBJ2-7, with TRBD1 matching 9 bases. The sample comprised peripheral blood. The CDR3 DNA sequence: TGTGCCAGCAGAAGACAGGGGGAAGGTGACGAGCAGTACTTC. Its translation is CASRRQGEGDEQYF.